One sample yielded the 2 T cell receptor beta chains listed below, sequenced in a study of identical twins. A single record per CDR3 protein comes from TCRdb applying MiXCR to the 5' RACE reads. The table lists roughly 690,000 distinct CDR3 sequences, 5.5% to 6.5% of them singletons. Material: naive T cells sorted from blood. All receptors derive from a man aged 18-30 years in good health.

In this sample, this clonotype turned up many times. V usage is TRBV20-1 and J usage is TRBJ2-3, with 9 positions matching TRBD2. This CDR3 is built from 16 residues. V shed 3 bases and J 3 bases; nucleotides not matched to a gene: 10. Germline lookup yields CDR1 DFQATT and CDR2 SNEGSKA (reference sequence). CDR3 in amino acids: CSARTGLAGRTDTQYF. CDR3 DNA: TGCAGTGCTAGGACAGGCCTAGCGGGACGGACAGATACGCAGTATTTT.

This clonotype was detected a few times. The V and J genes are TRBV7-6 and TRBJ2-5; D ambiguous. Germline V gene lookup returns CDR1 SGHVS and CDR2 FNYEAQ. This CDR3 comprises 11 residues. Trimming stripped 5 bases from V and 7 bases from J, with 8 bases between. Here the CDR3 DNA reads TGTGCCAGCAGCGCCTCGGGGACCCAGTACTTC. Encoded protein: CASSASGTQYF.